This T cell receptor beta chain was observed in a study of shared clonotypes between healthy human individuals. Germline CDR1 MDHEN, CDR2 SYDVKM. V was pared by 7 bases and J by 2 bases, with 20 bases between. The CDR3 spans 16 residues. Genomic DNA belonging to each subset was distributed in equal measure over several immunoSEQ plates. Source study methods: ImmunoSEQ supplied junction-only sequences lacking quality scores, so filtering was different. Clones were read by immunoSEQ multiplex PCR, and TCRdb kept only the in-frame ones, dropping some. That table furnishes V, J and clone size, whereas the DNA furnished D and trimming. The sample has some 1.4 million clones, 96% seen once. The donors, healthy adults who were HIV-negative, had experienced no recent acute infections or vaccinations.

This chain joins TRBV28 and TRBJ1-2; D may be TRBD1 (6 bases). What was sequenced was naive CD4+ T cells sorted from blood. Stated subset: CD45RA+ positively selected. The source of this sequence is a man aged 25 to 45 in good health. As DNA, the CDR3 is TGTGCCAGCACCCTAGGGGGAACGAATCTCAACTATGGCTACACCTTC. Its protein is CASTLGGTNLNYGYTF.